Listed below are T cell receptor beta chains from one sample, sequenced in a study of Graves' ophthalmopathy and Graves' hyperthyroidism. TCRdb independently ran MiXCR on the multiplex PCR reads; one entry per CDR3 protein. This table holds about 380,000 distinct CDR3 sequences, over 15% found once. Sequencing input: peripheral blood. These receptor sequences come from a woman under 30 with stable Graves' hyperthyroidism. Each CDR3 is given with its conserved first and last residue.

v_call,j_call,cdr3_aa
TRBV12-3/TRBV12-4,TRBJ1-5,CASTSQGALGQPQHF
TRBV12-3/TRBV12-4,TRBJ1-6,CASTRQSSYNSPLHF
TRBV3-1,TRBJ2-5,CASSPTAPQETQYF
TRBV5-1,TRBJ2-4,CASSFGGGPSEGIQYF
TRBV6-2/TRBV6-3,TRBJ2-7,CASSYGGGQYEQYF
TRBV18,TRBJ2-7,CASNIQGDEQYF
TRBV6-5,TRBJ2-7,CASSTLAGDYEQYF
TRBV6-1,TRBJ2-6,CASQATGSGANVLTF
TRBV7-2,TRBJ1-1,CASSLAGVQVTEAFF
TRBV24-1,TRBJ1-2,CATSDRTGPGSGYTF
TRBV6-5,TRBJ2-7,CASSYGDRSYEQYF
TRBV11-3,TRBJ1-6,CASRGREDSPLHF
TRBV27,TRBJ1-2,CASSFIDRDDGYTF
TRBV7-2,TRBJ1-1,CASRGPGLNTEAFF
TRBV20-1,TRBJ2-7,CSARGSGRGTYEQYF
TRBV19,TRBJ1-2,CASSMDRGGQLGYTF
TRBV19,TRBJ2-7,CASMDSSYEQYF
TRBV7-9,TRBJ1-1,CASSSLGGVTEAFF
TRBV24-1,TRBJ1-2,CATSDSLSDRGFYGYTF
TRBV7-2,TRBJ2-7,CASSQSRGEQYF
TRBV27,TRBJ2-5,CASSMTGGVSGSETQYF
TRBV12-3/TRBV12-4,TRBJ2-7,CASSSGTNYEQYF
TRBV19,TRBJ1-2,CASSIDRGSNGYTF
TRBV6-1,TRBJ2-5,CASSKSGGTQETQYF
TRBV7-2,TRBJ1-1,CASSPGPLDTEAFF
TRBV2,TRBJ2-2,CASSDRGRTGELFF
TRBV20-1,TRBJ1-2,CSATMGYGASGYGYTF
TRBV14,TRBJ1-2,CASSQGQSYGYTF
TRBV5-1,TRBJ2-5,CASSPPGGQETQYF
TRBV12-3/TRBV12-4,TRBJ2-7,CASSPLVLDRAHDEQYF
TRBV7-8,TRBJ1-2,CASSQDRAGAGRYGYTF
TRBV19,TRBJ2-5,CASSTGTRLQETQYF
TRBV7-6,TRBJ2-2,CASSLDNFRQGASGELFF
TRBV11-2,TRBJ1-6,CASSLDQGTSLHF
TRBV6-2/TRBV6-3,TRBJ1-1,CASSRSQGYGTEAFF
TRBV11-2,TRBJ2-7,CASSATGGGYEQYF
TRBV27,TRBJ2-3,CASSLSGTRGTDTQYF
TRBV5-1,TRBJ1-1,CASRKPTGPTEAFF
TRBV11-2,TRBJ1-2,CASSSYRDGGYYGYTF
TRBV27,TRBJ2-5,CASSRGETQYF
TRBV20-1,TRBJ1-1,CSARIGTPNTEAFF
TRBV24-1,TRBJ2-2,CATSDLHSRGENTGELFF
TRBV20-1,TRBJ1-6,CSASDRFSRRALHF
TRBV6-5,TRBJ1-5,CASTEGGGNQPQHF
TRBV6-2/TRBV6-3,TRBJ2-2,CATRQGSTGELFF
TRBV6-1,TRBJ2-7,CASRTSRGGEYEQYF
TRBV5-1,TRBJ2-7,CASAHRQGSYEQYF
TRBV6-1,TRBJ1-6,CASSEANNSPLHF